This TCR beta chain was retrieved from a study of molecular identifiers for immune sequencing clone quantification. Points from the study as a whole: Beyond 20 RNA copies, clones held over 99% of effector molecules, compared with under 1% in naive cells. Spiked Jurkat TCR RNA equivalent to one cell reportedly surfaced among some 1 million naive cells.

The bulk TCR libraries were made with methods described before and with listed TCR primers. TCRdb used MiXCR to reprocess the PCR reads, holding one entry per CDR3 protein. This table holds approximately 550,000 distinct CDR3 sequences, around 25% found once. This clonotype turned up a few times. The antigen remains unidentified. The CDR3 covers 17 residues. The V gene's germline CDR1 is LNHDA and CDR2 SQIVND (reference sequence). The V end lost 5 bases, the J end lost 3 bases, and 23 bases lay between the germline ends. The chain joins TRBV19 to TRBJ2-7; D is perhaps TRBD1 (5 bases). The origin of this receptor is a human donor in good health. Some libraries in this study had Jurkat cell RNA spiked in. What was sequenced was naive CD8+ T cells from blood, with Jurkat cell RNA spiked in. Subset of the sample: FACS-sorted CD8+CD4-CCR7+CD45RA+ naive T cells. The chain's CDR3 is CASSHSGRQNTYYEQYF. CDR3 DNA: TGTGCCAGTAGTCACTCAGGGCGTCAAAACACTTACTACGAGCAGTACTTC.